The 5 T cell receptor beta chains below all came from one sample that was sequenced in a study of shared clonotypes between healthy human individuals. Naive CD8 cells lacked CD45RO, underwent positive selection for CCR7 and left out terminally differentiated effector memory CD45RA+ cells. Profiling relied on immunoSEQ multiplex PCR, and the TCRdb table lists in-frame clones only, not all of them. The profile covers approximately 2,200,000 clones, with roughly 91% appearing a single time and around 1.7% taken by the ten largest. Sequencing was performed on naive CD8+ T cells from PBMCs. All receptors derive from a man between 18 and 29 years old in good health. Some clones in this sample may be carry-over from other donors' samples.

J is TRBJ2-6 and V is TRBV27; D unclear. The CDR3 totals 16 residues. Germline V gene sequence: CDR1 MNHEY, CDR2 SMNVEV (reference sequence). Trimming took off 4 bases at V and 2 bases at J, with 12 bases between the two ends. The DNA for the CDR3 is TGTGCCAGCAGTTCCCGGCACTCCACTGGGGCCAACGTCCTGACTTTC. Amino acid sequence: CASSSRHSTGANVLTF.

The chain has TRBV2 and TRBJ2-7; TRBD1 aligns across 9 bases. This CDR3 contains 14 residues. Germline lookup yields CDR1 SNHLY and CDR2 FYNNEI. The ends lost 1 base at V and 6 bases at J; junction bases unmatched: 4. CDR3: CASSEGTGASEQYF. CDR3 DNA sequence: TGTGCCAGCAGTGAAGGGACAGGGGCCTCCGAGCAGTACTTC.

V gene TRBV4-2 combines with J gene TRBJ2-7; 9 nucleotides line up with TRBD1. Unmatched junction bases numbered 8, after V lost 5 bases and J lost 3 bases. The germline gives CDR1 LGHNA, CDR2 YNFKEQ. This CDR3 is built from 15 residues. The CDR3 protein is CASSFRTGVIYEQYF. In DNA form, the CDR3 reads TGTGCCAGCAGCTTCCGGACAGGGGTCATCTACGAGCAGTACTTC.

This chain uses TRBV6-6 with TRBJ1-1; 7 nucleotides align to TRBD1. Germline lookup yields CDR1 MNHNY and CDR2 SVGAGI (reference sequence). The CDR3 contains 12 residues. Trimming cost V 7 bases and J 5 bases; bases outside gene matches: 4. The CDR3 DNA follows: TGTGCCAGCAAAGCCAGGGGGACTGAAGCTTTCTTT. Translated: CASKARGTEAFF.

The table lists this clone with a few counts. CDR3 nucleotides: TGTGCCAGCAGCTTAGGATGGACCATTGAAGCTTTCTTT. It codes for CASSLGWTIEAFF. The gene calls are TRBV7-8 and TRBJ1-1; D is undetermined. Germline loops: CDR1 SGHVS, CDR2 FQNEAQ. V was pared by 1 base and J by 7 bases, with 10 bases between. This CDR3 spans 13 amino acids.